This TCR beta chain was profiled in a study of CD8+ T cells in alopecia areata. Study context: Percent of scalp involved defined treated patients' severity scores.

Extraction and reverse transcription of RNA yielded cDNA as the sequencing template. TCRdb's table, derived via immunoSEQ multiplex PCR, lists solely in-frame clones and lacks some. The data contain a few hundred thousand clones, about 50% of them seen just once; the ten biggest clones take up 1.5% to 2%. Study-wide points: Lesional scalp, notably in alopecia totalis/universalis, had clonality above that of normal scalp.

On this clone: Its antigen is undetermined.

Treatment here: oral pan-JAK inhibitor, 5-10 mg twice daily. Both peripheral blood and punch biopsies of lesional scalp skin were obtained from patients who had alopecia areata. The receptor comes from a human donor with alopecia areata. This specimen consisted of CD4+ T cells sorted from blood, obtained at week 4, from a patient treated with tofacitinib.

This CDR3 reads CSATKFGTGDGYTF. DNA of the CDR3: TGCAGCGCTACCAAATTCGGGACAGGGGATGGCTACACCTTC. This chain links TRBV29-1 with TRBJ1-2; 10 bases align to TRBD1. Germline V gene data show CDR1 as SQVTM and CDR2 as ANQGSEA. CDR3 length equals 14 residues. Trimming took 7 bases from V and 6 from J; bases not matched to a gene: 11.